The sequence of this TCR beta chain was determined in a study of cytomegalovirus exposure and HLA in healthy donors. Overall study results and limits: V- and J-gene trimming of TCR beta was linked (in a later analysis) to a missense DCLRE1C variant.

This clone was counted between two and nine times. Its antigen is still unknown. Primers included in the PCR were 60 Vbeta and 13 Jbeta primers. The protocol was immunoSEQ multiplex PCR, while the TCRdb copy is restricted to in-frame clones and leaves out a portion. Found here are roughly 180,000 clones, nearly 80% of them singletons; the top ten hold 2.5% to 3%. CDR3 length equals 15 residues. Germline V gene lookup returns CDR1 LGHNA and CDR2 YSLEER. Deletions cut 0 bases from V and 8 bases from J, with 14 bases between. This chain connects TRBV4-3 to TRBJ2-1, with a tentative D call TRBD1 (5 bases). The sequencing sample was made of PBMCs. The sequence came from a female donor in good health and CMV-seronegative. The CDR3 sequence is CASSQDRQGSDEQFF. DNA of the CDR3: TGCGCCAGCAGCCAAGATCGTCAGGGTTCAGATGAGCAGTTCTTC.